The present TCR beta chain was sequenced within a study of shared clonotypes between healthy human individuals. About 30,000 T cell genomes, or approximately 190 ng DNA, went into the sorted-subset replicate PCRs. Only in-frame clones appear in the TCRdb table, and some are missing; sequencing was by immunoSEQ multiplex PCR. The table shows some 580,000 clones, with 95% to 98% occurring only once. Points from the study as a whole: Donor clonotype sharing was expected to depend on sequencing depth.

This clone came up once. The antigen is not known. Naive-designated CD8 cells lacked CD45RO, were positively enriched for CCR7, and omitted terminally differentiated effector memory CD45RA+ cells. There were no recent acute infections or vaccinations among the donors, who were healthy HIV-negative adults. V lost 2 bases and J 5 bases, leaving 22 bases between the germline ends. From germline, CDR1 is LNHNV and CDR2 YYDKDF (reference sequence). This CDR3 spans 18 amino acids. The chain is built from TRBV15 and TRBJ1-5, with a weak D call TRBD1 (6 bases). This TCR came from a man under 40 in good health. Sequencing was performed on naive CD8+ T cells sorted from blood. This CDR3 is CATSRNGVRGVGDQPQHF. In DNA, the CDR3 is TGTGCCACCAGCAGAAACGGGGTCAGGGGCGTTGGGGATCAGCCCCAGCATTTT.